The present T cell receptor (beta chain) was sequenced within a study of blood T cells in healthy people across ages. Overall study results and limits: There were more naive CD4+ cells and higher diversity in long-lived donors than in aged donors.

Germline V gives CDR1 SGHRS, CDR2 YFSETQ. V gave up 4 bases and J gave up 0 bases, with 14 bases separating them. The CDR3 extends over 17 amino acids. As concerns this clonotype: The antigen is undetermined.

Every donor gave roughly 9.2 milliliters of peripheral blood. A sample-barcoded 5' primer and a J-beta primer mix were used in a second PCR of roughly 7 to 11 cycles. Through a template-switch adaptor with 12 random nucleotides, each cDNA molecule received a tag. Using its own MiXCR run on the 5' RACE reads, TCRdb lists one record per CDR3 protein. The sample records fewer than 1,000,000 distinct CDR3 sequences, around 42% being singletons. The clonotype was recovered from a man aged 60 to 75 in good health. The V call is TRBV5-1, the J call TRBJ2-6, with D hard to call. Sequences were obtained from blood. The CDR3 DNA follows: TGCGCCAGCAGCCCGCTGGGCAGCGCCTCTGGGGCCAACGTCCTGACTTTC. It yields the protein CASSPLGSASGANVLTF.